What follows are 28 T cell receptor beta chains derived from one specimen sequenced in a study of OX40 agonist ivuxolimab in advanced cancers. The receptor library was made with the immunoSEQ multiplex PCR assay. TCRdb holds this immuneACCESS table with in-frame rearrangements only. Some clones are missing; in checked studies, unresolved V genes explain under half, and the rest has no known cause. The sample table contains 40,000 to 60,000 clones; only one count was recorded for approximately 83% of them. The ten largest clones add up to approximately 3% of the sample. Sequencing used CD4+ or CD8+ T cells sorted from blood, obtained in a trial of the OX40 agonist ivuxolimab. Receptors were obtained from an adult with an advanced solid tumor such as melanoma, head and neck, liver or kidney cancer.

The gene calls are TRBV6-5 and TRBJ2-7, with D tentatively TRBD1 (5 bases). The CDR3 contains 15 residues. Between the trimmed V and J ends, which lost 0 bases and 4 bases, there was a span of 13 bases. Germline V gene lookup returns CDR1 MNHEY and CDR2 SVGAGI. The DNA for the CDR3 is TGTGCCAGCAGTTACTCGAAGGAAAGGGGATACGAGCAGTACTTC. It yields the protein CASSYSKERGYEQYF.

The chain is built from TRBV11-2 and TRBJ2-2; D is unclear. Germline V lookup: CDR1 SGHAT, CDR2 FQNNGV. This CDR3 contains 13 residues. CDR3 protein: CAVVEENTGELFF. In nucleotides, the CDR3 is TGTGCAGTGGTTGAGGAGAACACCGGGGAGCTGTTTTTT.

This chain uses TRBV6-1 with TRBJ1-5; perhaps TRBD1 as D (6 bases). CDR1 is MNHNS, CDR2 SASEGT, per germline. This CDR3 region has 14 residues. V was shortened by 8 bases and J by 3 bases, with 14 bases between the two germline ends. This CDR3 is CASGQRDTNQPQHF. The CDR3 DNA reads TGTGCCAGCGGGCAGAGGGACACCAATCAGCCCCAGCATTTT.

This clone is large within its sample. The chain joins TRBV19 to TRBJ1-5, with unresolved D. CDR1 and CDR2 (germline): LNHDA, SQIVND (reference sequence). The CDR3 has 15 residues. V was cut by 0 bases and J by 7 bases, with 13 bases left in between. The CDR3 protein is CASSIDPRTVQPQHF. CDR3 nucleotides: TGTGCCAGTAGTATAGATCCGCGTACAGTGCAGCCCCAGCATTTT.

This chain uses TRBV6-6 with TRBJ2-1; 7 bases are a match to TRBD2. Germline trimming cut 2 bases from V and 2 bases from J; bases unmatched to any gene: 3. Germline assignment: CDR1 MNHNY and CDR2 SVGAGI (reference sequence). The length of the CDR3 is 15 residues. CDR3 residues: CASSYEAGTYNEQFF. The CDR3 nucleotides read TGTGCCAGCAGTTACGAAGCGGGGACCTACAATGAGCAGTTCTTC.

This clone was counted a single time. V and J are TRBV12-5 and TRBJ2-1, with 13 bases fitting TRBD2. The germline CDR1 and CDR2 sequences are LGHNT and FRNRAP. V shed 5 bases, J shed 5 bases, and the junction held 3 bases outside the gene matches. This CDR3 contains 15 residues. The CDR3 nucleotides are TGTGCTAGTGGTGCGGGACTAGCGGGGAACAATGAGCAGTTCTTC. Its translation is CASGAGLAGNNEQFF.

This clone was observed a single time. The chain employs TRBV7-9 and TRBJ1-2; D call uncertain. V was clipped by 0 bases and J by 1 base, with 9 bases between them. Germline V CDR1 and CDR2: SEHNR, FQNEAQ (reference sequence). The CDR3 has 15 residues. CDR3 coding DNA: TGTGCCAGCAGCTTAGCGCTTGGAGATAACTATGGCTACACCTTC. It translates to CASSLALGDNYGYTF.

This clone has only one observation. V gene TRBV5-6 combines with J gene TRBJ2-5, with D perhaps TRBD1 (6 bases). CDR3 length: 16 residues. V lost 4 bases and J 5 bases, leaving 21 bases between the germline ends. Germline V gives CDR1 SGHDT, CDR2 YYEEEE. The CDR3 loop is CASSGTFWGRRETQYF. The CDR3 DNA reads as TGTGCCAGCAGCGGGACCTTTTGGGGGCGACGGGAGACCCAGTACTTC.

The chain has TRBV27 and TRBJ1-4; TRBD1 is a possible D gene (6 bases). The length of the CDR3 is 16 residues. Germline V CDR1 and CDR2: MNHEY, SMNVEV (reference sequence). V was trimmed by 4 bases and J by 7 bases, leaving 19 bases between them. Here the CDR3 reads CASSSHSTGMSEKLFF. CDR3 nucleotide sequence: TGTGCCAGCAGTTCCCACTCGACAGGTATGAGTGAAAAACTGTTTTTT.

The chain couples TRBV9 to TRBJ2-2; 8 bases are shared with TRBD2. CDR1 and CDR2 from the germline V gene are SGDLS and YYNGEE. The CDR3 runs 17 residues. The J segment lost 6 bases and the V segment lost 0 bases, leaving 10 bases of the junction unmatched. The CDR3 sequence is CASSVDERGPVSGELFF. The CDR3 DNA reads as TGTGCCAGCAGCGTAGACGAGCGGGGGCCCGTCTCCGGGGAGCTGTTTTTT.

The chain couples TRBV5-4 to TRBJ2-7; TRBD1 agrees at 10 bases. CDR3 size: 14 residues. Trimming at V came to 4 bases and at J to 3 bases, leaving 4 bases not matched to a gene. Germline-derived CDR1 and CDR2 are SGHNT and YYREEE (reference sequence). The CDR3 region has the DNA TGTGCCAGCAGCCCCAGGACAGGGGGCTACGAGCAGTACTTC. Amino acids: CASSPRTGGYEQYF. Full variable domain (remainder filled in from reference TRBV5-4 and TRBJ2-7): ETGVTQSPTHLIKTRGQQVTLRCSSQSGHNTVSWYQQALGQGPQFIFQYYREEENGRGNFPPRFSGLQFPNYSSELNVNALELDDSALYLCASSPRTGGYEQYFGPGTRLTVT.

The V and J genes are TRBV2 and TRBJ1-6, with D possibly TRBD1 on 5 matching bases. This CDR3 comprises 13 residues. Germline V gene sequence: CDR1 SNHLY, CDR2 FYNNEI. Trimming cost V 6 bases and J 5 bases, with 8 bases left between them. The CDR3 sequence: CASSMGDNSPLHF. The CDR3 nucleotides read TGTGCCAGCAGCATGGGGGATAATTCACCCCTCCACTTT.

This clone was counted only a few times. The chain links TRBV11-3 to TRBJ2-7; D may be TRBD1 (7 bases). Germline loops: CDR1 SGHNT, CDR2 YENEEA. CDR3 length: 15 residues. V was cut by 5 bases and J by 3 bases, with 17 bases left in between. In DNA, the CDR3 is TGTGCCAGCAGCCCTGGGGTGCAGGGGGGCTACGAGCAGTACTTC. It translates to CASSPGVQGGYEQYF.

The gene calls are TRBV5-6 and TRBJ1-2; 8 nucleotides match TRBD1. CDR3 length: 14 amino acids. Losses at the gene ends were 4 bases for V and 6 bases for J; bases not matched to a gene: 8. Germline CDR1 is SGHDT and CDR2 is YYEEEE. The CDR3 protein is CASSLPGGADGYTF. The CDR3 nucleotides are TGTGCCAGCAGCCTTCCAGGGGGCGCCGATGGCTACACCTTC.

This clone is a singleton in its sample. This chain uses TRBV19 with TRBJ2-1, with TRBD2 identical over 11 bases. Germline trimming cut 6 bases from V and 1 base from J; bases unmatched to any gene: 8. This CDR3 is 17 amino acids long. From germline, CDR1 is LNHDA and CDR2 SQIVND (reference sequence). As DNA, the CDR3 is TGTGCCAGTAGCGTGCTAGCGGGGGGTAGGTCCTACAATGAGCAGTTCTTC. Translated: CASSVLAGGRSYNEQFF.

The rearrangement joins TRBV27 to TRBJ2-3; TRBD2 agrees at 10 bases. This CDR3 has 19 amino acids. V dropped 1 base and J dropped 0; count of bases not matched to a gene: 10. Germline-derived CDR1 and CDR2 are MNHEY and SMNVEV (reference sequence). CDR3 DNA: TGTGCCAGCAGTTTATTCCCGGGACTAGCGATAGCCAGCACAGATACGCAGTATTTT. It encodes CASSLFPGLAIASTDTQYF.

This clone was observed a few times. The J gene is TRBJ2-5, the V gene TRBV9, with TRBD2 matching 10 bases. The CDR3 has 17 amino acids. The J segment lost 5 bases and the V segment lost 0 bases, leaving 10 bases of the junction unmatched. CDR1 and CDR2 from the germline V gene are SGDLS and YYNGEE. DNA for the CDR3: TGTGCCAGCAGCGTAGATAGCGGGGGGTCGCCCGGGGAGACCCAGTACTTC. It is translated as CASSVDSGGSPGETQYF.

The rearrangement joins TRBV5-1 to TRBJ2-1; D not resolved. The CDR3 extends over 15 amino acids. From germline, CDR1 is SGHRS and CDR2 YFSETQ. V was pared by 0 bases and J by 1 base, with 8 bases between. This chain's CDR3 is CASSLDGTSYNEQFF. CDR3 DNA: TGCGCCAGCAGCTTGGACGGAACTTCCTACAATGAGCAGTTCTTC.

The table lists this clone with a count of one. The CDR3 nucleotides read TGTGCCAGCAGCTTAGGACAGCCCCGATACACCGGGGAGCTGTTTTTT. This translates into CASSLGQPRYTGELFF. The chain couples TRBV7-2 to TRBJ2-2, with D possibly TRBD1 on 5 matching bases. The CDR3 has 16 amino acids. CDR1 and CDR2 (germline): SGHTA, FQGNSA. The V end was cut by 1 base, the J end by 3 bases, with 12 bases between.

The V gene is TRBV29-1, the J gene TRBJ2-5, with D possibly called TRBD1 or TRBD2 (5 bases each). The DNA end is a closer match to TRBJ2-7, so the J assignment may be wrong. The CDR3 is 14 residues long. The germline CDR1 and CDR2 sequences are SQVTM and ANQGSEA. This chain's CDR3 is CSATPGAISYEQYF. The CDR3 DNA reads TGCAGCGCAACCCCCGGGGCGATCTCCTACGAGCAGTACTTC.

CDR3 loop: CASSQDTPSYNEQFF. CDR3 in DNA: TGCGCCAGCAGCCAAGATACCCCCAGCTACAATGAGCAGTTCTTC. The chain links TRBV4-1 to TRBJ2-1; no clear D gene. Germline CDR1 is MGHRA and CDR2 is YSYEKL. V lost 0 bases to trimming and J lost 3 bases, with 9 bases between them. CDR3 length: 15 residues.

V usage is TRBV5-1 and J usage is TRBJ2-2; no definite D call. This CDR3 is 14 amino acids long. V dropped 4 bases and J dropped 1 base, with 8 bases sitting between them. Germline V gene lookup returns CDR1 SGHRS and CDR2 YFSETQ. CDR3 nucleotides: TGCGCCAGCAGCCCGGTAGTGAACACCGGGGAGCTGTTTTTT. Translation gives CASSPVVNTGELFF.

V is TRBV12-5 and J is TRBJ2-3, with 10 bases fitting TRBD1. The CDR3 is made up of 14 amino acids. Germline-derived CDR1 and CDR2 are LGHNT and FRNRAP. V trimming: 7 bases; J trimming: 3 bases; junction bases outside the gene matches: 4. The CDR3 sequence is CASAPGQGTDTQYF. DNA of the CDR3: TGTGCTAGTGCCCCGGGACAGGGGACAGATACGCAGTATTTT.

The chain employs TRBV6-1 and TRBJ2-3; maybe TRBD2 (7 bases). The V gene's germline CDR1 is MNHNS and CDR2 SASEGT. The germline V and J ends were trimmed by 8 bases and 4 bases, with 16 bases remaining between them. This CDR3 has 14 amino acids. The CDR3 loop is CASLRGPGADTQYF. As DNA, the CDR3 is TGTGCCAGCCTGCGGGGGCCAGGGGCAGATACGCAGTATTTT.

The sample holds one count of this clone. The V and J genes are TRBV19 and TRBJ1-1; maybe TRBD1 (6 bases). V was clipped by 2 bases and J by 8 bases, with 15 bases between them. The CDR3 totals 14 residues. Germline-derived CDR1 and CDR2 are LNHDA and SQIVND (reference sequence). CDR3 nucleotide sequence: TGTGCCAGTAGTATACGGACCCAGGGGACCGAAGCTTTCTTT. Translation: CASSIRTQGTEAFF.

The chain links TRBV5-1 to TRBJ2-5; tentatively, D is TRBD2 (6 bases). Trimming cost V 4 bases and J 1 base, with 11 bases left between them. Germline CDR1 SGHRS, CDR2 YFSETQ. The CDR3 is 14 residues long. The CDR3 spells CASSVGTGQETQYF. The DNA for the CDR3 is TGCGCCAGCAGCGTCGGGACTGGCCAAGAGACCCAGTACTTC.

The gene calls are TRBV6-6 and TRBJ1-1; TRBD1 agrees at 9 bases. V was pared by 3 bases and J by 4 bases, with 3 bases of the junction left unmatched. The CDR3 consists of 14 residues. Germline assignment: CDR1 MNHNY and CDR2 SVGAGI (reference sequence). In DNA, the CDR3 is TGTGCCAGCAGTTATACACAGGGGGCCACTGAAGCTTTCTTT. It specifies CASSYTQGATEAFF.

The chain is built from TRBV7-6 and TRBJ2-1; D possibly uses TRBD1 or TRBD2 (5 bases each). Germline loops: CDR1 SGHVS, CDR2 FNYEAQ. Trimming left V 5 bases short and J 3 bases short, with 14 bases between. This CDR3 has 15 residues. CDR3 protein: CASSRDPLGYNEQFF. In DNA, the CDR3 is TGTGCCAGCAGCCGGGACCCCCTCGGCTACAATGAGCAGTTCTTC. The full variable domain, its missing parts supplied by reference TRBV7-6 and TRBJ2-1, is GAGVSQSPRYKVTKRGQDVALRCDPISGHVSLYWYRQALGQGPEFLTYFNYEAQQDKSGLPNDRFSAERPEGSISTLTIQRTEQRDSAMYRCASSRDPLGYNEQFFGPGTRLTVL.